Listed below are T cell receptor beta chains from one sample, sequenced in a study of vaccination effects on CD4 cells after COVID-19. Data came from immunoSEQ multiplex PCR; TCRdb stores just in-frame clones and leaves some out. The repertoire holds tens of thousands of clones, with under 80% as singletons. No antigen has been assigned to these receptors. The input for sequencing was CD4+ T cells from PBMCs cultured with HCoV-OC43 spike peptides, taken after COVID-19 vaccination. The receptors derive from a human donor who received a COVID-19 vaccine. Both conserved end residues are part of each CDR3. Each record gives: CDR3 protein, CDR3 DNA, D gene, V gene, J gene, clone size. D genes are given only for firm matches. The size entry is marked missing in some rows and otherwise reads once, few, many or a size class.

CDR3: CASSPPGRGPQETQYF; DNA: TGTGCCAGCAGCCCCCCGGGCCGCGGGCCCCAAGAGACCCAGTACTTC; D: .; V: TRBV5-5; J: TRBJ2-5; size: .
CDR3: CASSYSAQDTDTQYF; DNA: TGTGCCAGCAGTTACTCGGCGCAGGACACAGATACGCAGTATTTT; D: .; V: TRBV6-2/TRBV6-3; J: TRBJ2-3; size: .
CDR3: CASSPGTLRNTIYF; DNA: TGTGCCAGCTCCCCCGGGACACTGCGAAACACCATATATTTT; D: .; V: TRBV11-2; J: TRBJ1-3; size: few
CDR3: CASSFPSGANQETQYF; DNA: TGCGCCAGCAGCTTCCCTAGCGGCGCAAACCAAGAGACCCAGTACTTC; D: TRBD2; V: TRBV5-1; J: TRBJ2-5; size: .
CDR3: CASSLTGALSGNTIYF; DNA: TGCGCCAGCAGCCTTACAGGGGCCCTCTCTGGAAACACCATATATTTT; D: TRBD1; V: TRBV5-1; J: TRBJ1-3; size: few
CDR3: CASSWDRGRNQPQHF; DNA: TGTGCCAGCAGTTGGGACAGGGGGCGGAATCAGCCCCAGCATTTT; D: TRBD1; V: TRBV6-2/TRBV6-3; J: TRBJ1-5; size: once
CDR3: CASSLWAGHSNQPQHF; DNA: TGTGCCAGCAGTTTATGGGCAGGGCATAGCAATCAGCCCCAGCATTTT; D: .; V: TRBV28; J: TRBJ1-5; size: .
CDR3: CATFAYLQETQYF; DNA: TGTGCCACCTTTGCGTATCTCCAAGAGACCCAGTACTTC; D: .; V: TRBV2; J: TRBJ2-5; size: .
CDR3: CASSYARRDLFF; DNA: TGTGCCAGCAGTTACGCGAGGAGGGATCTGTTTTTT; D: .; V: TRBV6-2/TRBV6-3; J: TRBJ1-4; size: .
CDR3: CASSESSSNQPQHF; DNA: TGTGCCAGCAGTGAATCTTCGAGCAATCAGCCCCAGCATTTT; D: .; V: TRBV2; J: TRBJ1-5; size: .
CDR3: CSVGTGKFTDTQYF; DNA: TGCAGCGTTGGTACAGGGAAATTTACAGATACGCAGTATTTT; D: .; V: TRBV29-1; J: TRBJ2-3; size: .
CDR3: CASKGTEGTGELFF; DNA: TGTGCCAGTAAAGGGACGGAGGGGACCGGGGAGCTGTTTTTT; D: .; V: TRBV19; J: TRBJ2-2; size: few
CDR3: CASSQDPGLPETQYF; DNA: TGTGCCAGCAGCCAAGATCCGGGCTTGCCAGAGACCCAGTACTTC; D: .; V: TRBV4-2; J: TRBJ2-5; size: once
CDR3: CASTLTPSGGATGANVLTF; DNA: TGTGCCAGCACACTCACCCCCAGCGGGGGGGCCACGGGGGCCAACGTCCTGACTTTC; D: TRBD2; V: TRBV11-2; J: TRBJ2-6; size: .
CDR3: CASSVDWSEETQYF; DNA: TGTGCCAGCAGCGTAGATTGGTCAGAAGAGACCCAGTACTTC; D: .; V: TRBV9; J: TRBJ2-5; size: .
CDR3: CASRRDATSQPQHF; DNA: TGTGCCAGCAGACGCGACGCGACAAGTCAGCCCCAGCATTTT; D: .; V: TRBV28; J: TRBJ1-5; size: .
CDR3: CASTPWAPGNTEAFF; DNA: TGTGCCAGCACCCCCTGGGCCCCCGGGAACACTGAAGCTTTCTTT; D: .; V: TRBV28; J: TRBJ1-1; size: .
CDR3: CASSLDRVSTTFF; DNA: TGTGCCAGCAGTCTGGACAGGGTTTCGACAACTTTCTTT; D: TRBD1; V: TRBV6-5; J: TRBJ1-1; size: once
CDR3: CASSSRIQGISTEAFF; DNA: TGCGCCAGCAGCTCAAGGATACAGGGTATTTCCACTGAAGCTTTCTTT; D: .; V: TRBV5-1; J: TRBJ1-1; size: few
CDR3: CASSQDRGTEAFF; DNA: TGCGCCAGCAGCCAAGATCGAGGGACAGAAGCTTTCTTT; D: .; V: TRBV4-3; J: TRBJ1-1; size: .
CDR3: CASSEQGSLADTQYF; DNA: TGTGCCAGCAGTGAGCAGGGTAGCCTCGCAGATACGCAGTATTTT; D: .; V: TRBV2; J: TRBJ2-3; size: .
CDR3: CASSWGASNTGELFF; DNA: TGCGCCAGCAGCTGGGGGGCATCCAACACCGGGGAGCTGTTTTTT; D: .; V: TRBV5-1; J: TRBJ2-2; size: .
CDR3: CATSDLGQGSETQYF; DNA: TGTGCCACCAGTGACCTGGGACAGGGCAGCGAGACCCAGTACTTC; D: TRBD1; V: TRBV24-1; J: TRBJ2-5; size: .
CDR3: CASSPPGSGGETQYF; DNA: TGTGCCAGCAGCCCCCCGGGGAGCGGGGGTGAGACCCAGTACTTC; D: TRBD2; V: TRBV3-1/TRBV3-2; J: TRBJ2-5; size: .
CDR3: CASSEVGGGAVRSYNEQFF; DNA: TGTGCCAGCAGTGAAGTGGGCGGGGGGGCTGTCCGTTCCTACAATGAGCAGTTCTTC; D: TRBD2; V: TRBV6-1; J: TRBJ2-1; size: .
CDR3: CASSSAGGLENYGYTF; DNA: TGTGCCAGCAGTTCCGCGGGGGGGCTCGAGAACTATGGCTACACCTTC; D: .; V: TRBV6-6; J: TRBJ1-2; size: .
CDR3: CASRLRDATGYTF; DNA: TGTGCCAGCAGACTCCGGGACGCAACCGGCTACACCTTC; D: .; V: TRBV6-5; J: TRBJ1-2; size: .
CDR3: CASSIQGAGQPQHF; DNA: TGTGCCAGTAGTATACAGGGGGCCGGTCAGCCCCAGCATTTT; D: TRBD1; V: TRBV19; J: TRBJ1-5; size: .
CDR3: CASSETGGKETQYF; DNA: TGTGCCAGCTCAGAGACAGGGGGCAAAGAGACCCAGTACTTC; D: TRBD1; V: TRBV18; J: TRBJ2-5; size: .
CDR3: CASGDLTGTLPTGELFF; DNA: TGTGCTAGTGGCGATCTTACCGGGACTCTCCCCACCGGGGAGCTGTTTTTT; D: .; V: TRBV12-5; J: TRBJ2-2; size: .
CDR3: CASSYNSGGSPRTQYF; DNA: TGTGCCAGCAGTTACAATTCCGGGGGCAGTCCACGTACGCAGTATTTT; D: .; V: TRBV6-2/TRBV6-3; J: TRBJ2-3; size: .
CDR3: CASSSQGTLETQYF; DNA: TGTGCCAGCAGCTCACAGGGGACGTTGGAGACCCAGTACTTC; D: TRBD1; V: TRBV7-2; J: TRBJ2-5; size: .
CDR3: CASSQAGTGNSPLHF; DNA: TGTGCCAGCAGCCAAGCCGGGACAGGGAATTCACCCCTCCACTTT; D: TRBD1; V: TRBV4-2; J: TRBJ1-6; size: .
CDR3: CASSFGYGYTF; DNA: TGTGCCAGCAGTTTTGGCTATGGCTACACCTTC; D: .; V: TRBV12-3/TRBV12-4; J: TRBJ1-2; size: few
CDR3: CATSDSRDRKGVGYTF; DNA: TGTGCCACCAGTGACTCGCGGGACCGCAAAGGGGTAGGCTACACCTTC; D: .; V: TRBV24-1; J: TRBJ1-2; size: .
CDR3: CATQLAGGVNEQFF; DNA: TGTGCCACCCAACTAGCGGGGGGGGTCAATGAGCAGTTCTTC; D: TRBD2; V: TRBV24-1; J: TRBJ2-1; size: .
CDR3: CASSPQNGRNSPLHF; DNA: TGTGCCAGCTCACCACAAAACGGGAGGAATTCACCCCTCCACTTT; D: .; V: TRBV18; J: TRBJ1-6; size: few
CDR3: CASSPGTSGGLSTDTQYF; DNA: TGTGCCAGCAGCCCCGGGACTAGCGGGGGGCTGAGCACAGATACGCAGTATTTT; D: TRBD2; V: TRBV5-8; J: TRBJ2-3; size: .
CDR3: CSVRTGSGNEQFF; DNA: TGCAGCGTCCGGACAGGGTCAGGGAATGAGCAGTTCTTC; D: TRBD1; V: TRBV29-1; J: TRBJ2-1; size: .
CDR3: CASSWRPGQGKETQYF; DNA: TGTGCCAGCAGCTGGCGACCGGGACAGGGAAAAGAGACCCAGTACTTC; D: TRBD1; V: TRBV5-5; J: TRBJ2-5; size: .
CDR3: CASSRSGGGETQYF; DNA: TGTGCCAGCAGTCGTAGCGGGGGGGGAGAGACCCAGTACTTC; D: TRBD2; V: TRBV3-1/TRBV3-2; J: TRBJ2-5; size: .
CDR3: CASSISSGGTDTQYF; DNA: TGTGCCAGCAGCATTTCTAGCGGGGGGACAGATACGCAGTATTTT; D: TRBD2; V: TRBV9; J: TRBJ2-3; size: .
CDR3: CASYLTGQEAFF; DNA: TGTGCCAGCTACCTGACAGGGCAGGAAGCTTTCTTT; D: TRBD1; V: TRBV6-6; J: TRBJ1-1; size: .
CDR3: CATRLLGGISYNSPLHF; DNA: TGTGCCACCCGGCTCTTGGGGGGCATCTCCTATAATTCACCCCTCCACTTT; D: .; V: TRBV24-1; J: TRBJ1-6; size: .
CDR3: CASSNPGNYGYTF; DNA: TGTGCCAGTAGTAACCCGGGGAACTATGGCTACACCTTC; D: .; V: TRBV19; J: TRBJ1-2; size: .
CDR3: CASSLEAGGINEQFF; DNA: TGTGCCAGCAGCTTAGAGGCAGGGGGCATCAATGAGCAGTTCTTC; D: TRBD1; V: TRBV7-9; J: TRBJ2-1; size: .
CDR3: CSVESGSQDTEAFF; DNA: TGCAGCGTTGAGTCCGGGTCACAGGACACTGAAGCTTTCTTT; D: .; V: TRBV29-1; J: TRBJ1-1; size: .
CDR3: CASRTDRVSGNTIYF; DNA: TGTGCCAGTAGAACGGACAGGGTCTCTGGAAACACCATATATTTT; D: TRBD1; V: TRBV19; J: TRBJ1-3; size: .
CDR3: CASSFRSSDNSPLHF; DNA: TGCGCCAGCAGCTTCAGATCTTCGGATAATTCACCCCTCCACTTT; D: .; V: TRBV5-1; J: TRBJ1-6; size: .
CDR3: CASPSGGFDNEQFF; DNA: TGTGCCAGCCCTAGCGGGGGGTTCGACAATGAGCAGTTCTTC; D: TRBD2; V: TRBV5-8; J: TRBJ2-1; size: .
CDR3: CASGPTGFYGYTF; DNA: TGTGCTAGTGGTCCCACCGGCTTCTATGGCTACACCTTC; D: .; V: TRBV12-5; J: TRBJ1-2; size: .